This note documents a single TCR beta chain sequence. Sequencing used immunoSEQ multiplex PCR; TCRdb keeps in-frame clones, though not all of them. The data hold 130,000 or so clones, with about 88% observed a single time. These data originate in a study of control samples from healthy donors and cancer patients. CDR3 length: 16 amino acids. CDR1 and CDR2 from the germline V gene are MGHRA and YSYEKL. Trimming took 0 bases from V and 3 from J, leaving 13 bases between them. The sample consisted of blood. This clonotype was obtained from a man in his forties or fifties in good health. The V gene is TRBV4-1, the J gene TRBJ2-3; either TRBD1 or TRBD2 may fit D (6 bases each). CDR3 nucleotides: TGCGCCAGCAGCCAAGAATTCGGGGGCGGGACAGATACGCAGTATTTT. It encodes CASSQEFGGGTDTQYF.